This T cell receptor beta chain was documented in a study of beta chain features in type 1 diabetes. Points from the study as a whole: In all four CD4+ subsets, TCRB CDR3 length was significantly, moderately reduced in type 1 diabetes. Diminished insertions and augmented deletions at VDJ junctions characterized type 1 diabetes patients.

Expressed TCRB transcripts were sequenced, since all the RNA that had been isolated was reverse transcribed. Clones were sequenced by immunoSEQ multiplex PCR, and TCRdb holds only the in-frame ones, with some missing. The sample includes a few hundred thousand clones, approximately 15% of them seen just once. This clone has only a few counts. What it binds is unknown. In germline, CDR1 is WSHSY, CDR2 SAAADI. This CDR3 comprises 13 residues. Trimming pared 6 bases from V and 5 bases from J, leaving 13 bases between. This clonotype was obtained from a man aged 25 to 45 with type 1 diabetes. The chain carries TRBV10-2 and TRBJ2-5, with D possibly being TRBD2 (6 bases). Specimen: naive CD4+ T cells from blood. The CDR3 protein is CASSGGTWETQYF. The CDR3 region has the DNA TGCGCCAGCAGCGGCGGGACGTGGGAGACCCAGTACTTC.